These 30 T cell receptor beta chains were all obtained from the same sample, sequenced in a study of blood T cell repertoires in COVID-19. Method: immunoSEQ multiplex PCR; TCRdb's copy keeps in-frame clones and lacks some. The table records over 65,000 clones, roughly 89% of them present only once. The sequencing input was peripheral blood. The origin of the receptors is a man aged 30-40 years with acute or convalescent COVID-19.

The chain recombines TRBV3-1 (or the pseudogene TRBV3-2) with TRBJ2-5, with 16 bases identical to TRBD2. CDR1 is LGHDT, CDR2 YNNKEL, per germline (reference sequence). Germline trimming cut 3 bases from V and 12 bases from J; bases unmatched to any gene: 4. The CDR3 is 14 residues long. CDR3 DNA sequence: TGTGCCAGCAGCCACGGGACTAGCGGGAGGGCCAAGTACTTC. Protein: CASSHGTSGRAKYF.

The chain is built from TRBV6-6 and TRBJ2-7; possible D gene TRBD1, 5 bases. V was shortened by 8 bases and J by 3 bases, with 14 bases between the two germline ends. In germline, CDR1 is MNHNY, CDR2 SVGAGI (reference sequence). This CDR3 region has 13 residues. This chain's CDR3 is CASLGPIGYEQYF. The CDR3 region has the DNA TGTGCCAGCCTGGGGCCTATAGGCTACGAGCAGTACTTC.

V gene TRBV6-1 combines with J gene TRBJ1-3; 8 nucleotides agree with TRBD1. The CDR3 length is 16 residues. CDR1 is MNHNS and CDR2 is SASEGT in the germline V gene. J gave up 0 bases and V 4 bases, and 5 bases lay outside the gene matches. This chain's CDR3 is CASSVNRGSSGNTIYF. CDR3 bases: TGTGCCAGCAGTGTAAACAGGGGGAGCTCTGGAAACACCATATATTTT.

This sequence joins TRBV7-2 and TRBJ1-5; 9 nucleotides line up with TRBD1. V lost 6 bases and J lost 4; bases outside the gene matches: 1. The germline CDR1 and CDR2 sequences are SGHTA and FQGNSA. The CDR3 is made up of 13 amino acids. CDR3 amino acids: CASSGQGNQPQHF. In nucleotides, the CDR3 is TGTGCCAGCAGTGGACAGGGGAATCAGCCCCAGCATTTT. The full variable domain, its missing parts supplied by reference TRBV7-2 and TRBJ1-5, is GAGVSQSPSNKVTEKGKDVELRCDPISGHTALYWYRQSLGQGLEFLIYFQGNSAPDKSGLPSDRFSAERTGGSVSTLTIQRTQQEDSAVYLCASSGQGNQPQHFGDGTRLSIL.

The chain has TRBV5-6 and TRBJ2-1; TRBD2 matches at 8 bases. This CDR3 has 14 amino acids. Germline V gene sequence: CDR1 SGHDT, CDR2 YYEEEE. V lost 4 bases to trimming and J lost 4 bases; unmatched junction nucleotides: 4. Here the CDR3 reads CASSNGRGYNEQFF. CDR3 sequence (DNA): TGTGCCAGCAGCAACGGGAGGGGGTACAATGAGCAGTTCTTC.

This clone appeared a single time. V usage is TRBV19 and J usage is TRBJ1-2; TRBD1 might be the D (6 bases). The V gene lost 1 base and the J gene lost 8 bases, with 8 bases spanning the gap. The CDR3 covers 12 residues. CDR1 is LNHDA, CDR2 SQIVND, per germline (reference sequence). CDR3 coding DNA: TGTGCCAGTAGTATAGCAGGGGACGGCTACACCTTC. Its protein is CASSIAGDGYTF. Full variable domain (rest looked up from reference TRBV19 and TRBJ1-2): DGGITQSPKYLFRKEGQNVTLSCEQNLNHDAMYWYRQDPGQGLRLIYYSQIVNDFQKGDIAEGYSVSREKKESFPLTVTSAQKNPTAFYLCASSIAGDGYTFGSGTRLTVV.

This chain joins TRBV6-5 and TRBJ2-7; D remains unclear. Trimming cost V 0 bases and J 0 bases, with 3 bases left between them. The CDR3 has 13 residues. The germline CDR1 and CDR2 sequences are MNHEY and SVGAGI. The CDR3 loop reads CASSYSSSYEQYF. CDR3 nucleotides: TGTGCCAGCAGTTACTCGAGCTCCTACGAGCAGTACTTC.

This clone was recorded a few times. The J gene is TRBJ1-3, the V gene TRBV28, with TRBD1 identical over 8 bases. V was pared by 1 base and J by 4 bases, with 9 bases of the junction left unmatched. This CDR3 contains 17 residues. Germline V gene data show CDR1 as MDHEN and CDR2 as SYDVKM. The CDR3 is CASSLFVGQGPGNTIYF. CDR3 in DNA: TGTGCCAGCAGTTTATTCGTCGGACAGGGTCCGGGAAACACCATATATTTT. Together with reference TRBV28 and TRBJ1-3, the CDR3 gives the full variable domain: DVKVTQSSRYLVKRTGEKVFLECVQDMDHENMFWYRQDPGLGLRLIYFSYDVKMKEKGDIPEGYSVSREKKERFSLILESASTNQTSMYLCASSLFVGQGPGNTIYFGEGSWLTVV.

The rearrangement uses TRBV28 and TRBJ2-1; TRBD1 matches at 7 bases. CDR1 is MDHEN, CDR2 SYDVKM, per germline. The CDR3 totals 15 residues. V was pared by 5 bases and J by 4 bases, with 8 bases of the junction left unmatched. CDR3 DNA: TGTGCCAGCAGTATCCGGGACAGCCTTTACAATGAGCAGTTCTTC. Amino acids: CASSIRDSLYNEQFF.

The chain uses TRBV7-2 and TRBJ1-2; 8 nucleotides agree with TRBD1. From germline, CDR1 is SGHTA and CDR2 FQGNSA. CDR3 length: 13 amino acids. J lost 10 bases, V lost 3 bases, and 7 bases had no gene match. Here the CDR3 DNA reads TGTGCCAGCAGCTTCAGGGACAGGCAATTCTACACCTTC. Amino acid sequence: CASSFRDRQFYTF.

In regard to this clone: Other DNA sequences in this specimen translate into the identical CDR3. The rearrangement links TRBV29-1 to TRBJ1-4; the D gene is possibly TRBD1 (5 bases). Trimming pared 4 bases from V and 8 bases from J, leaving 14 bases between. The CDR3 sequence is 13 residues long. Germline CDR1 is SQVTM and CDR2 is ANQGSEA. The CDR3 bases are TGCAGCGTTGGGGGGGAGGCGGGGGAAAAACTGTTTTTT. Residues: CSVGGEAGEKLFF.

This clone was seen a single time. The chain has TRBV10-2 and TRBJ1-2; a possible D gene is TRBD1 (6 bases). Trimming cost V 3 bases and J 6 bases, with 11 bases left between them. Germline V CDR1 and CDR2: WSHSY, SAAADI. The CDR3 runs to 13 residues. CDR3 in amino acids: CASSDRTENGYTF. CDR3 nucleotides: TGCGCCAGCAGTGACCGGACAGAAAATGGCTACACCTTC.

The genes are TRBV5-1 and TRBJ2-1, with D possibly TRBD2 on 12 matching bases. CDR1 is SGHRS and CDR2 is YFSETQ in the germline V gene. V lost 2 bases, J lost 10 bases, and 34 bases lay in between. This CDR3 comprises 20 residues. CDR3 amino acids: CASSLTGTGGLAGLGGEQFF. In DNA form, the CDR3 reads TGCGCCAGCAGCTTAACCGGGACAGGGGGACTAGCGGGTCTCGGAGGCGAGCAGTTCTTC.

The CDR3 loop is CASSPREGYTF. CDR3 DNA sequence: TGTGCCAGCAGTCCTCGAGAGGGCTACACCTTC. V and J are TRBV6-6 and TRBJ1-2; D is uncertain. Trimming left V 5 bases short and J 8 bases short, with 9 bases between. Looked up from germline, CDR1 is MNHNY and CDR2 is SVGAGI (reference sequence). The CDR3 is made up of 11 amino acids.

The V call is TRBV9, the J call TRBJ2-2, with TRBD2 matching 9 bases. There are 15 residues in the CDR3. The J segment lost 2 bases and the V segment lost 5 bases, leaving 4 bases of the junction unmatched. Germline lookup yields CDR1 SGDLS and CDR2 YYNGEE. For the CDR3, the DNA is TGTGCCAGCAGAAGTAGCGGGGGAAACACCGGGGAGCTGTTTTTT. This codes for CASRSSGGNTGELFF.

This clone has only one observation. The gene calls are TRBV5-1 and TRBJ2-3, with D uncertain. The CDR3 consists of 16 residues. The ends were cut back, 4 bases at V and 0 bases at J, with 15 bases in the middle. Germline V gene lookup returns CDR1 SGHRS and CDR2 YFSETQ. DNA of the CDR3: TGCGCCAGCAGCAGAGGAGACGGATCTAGCACAGATACGCAGTATTTT. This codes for CASSRGDGSSTDTQYF.

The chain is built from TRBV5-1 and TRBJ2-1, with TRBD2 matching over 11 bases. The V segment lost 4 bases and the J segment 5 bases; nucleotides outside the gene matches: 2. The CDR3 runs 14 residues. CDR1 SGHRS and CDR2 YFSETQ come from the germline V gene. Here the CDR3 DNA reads TGCGCCAGCAGCGCGGGACTAGCGGACAATGAGCAGTTCTTC. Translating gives CASSAGLADNEQFF.

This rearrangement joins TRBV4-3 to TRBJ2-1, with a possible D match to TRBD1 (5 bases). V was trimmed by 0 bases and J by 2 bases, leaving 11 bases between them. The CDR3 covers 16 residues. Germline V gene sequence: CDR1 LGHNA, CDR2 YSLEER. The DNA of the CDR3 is TGCGCCAGCAGCCAAGATGTGGCAGGGACCTACAATGAGCAGTTCTTC. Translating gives CASSQDVAGTYNEQFF.

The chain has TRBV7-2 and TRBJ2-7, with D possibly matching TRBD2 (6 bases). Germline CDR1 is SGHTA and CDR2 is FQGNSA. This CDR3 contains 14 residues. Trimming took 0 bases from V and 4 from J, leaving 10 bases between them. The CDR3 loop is CASSLAVGRYEQYF. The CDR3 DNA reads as TGTGCCAGCAGCTTAGCGGTGGGGAGGTACGAGCAGTACTTC.

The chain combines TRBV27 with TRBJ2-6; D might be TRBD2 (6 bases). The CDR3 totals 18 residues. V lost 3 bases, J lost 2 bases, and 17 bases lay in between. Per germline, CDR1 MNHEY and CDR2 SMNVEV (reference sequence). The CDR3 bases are TGTGCCAGCAGTTTCCGTCTCGGGGACTGGACTGGGGCCAACGTCCTGACTTTC. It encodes CASSFRLGDWTGANVLTF.

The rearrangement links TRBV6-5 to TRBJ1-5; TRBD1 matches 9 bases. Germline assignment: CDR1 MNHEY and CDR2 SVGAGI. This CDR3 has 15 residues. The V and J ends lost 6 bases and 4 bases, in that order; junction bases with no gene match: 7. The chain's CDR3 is CASSLSGQGNQPQHF. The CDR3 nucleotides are TGTGCCAGCAGCCTATCTGGACAGGGGAATCAGCCCCAGCATTTT.

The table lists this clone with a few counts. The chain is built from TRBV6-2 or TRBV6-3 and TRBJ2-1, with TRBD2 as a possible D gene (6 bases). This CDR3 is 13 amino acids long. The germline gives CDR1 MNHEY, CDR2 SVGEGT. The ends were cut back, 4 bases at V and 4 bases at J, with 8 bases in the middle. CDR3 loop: CASSWGEYNEQFF. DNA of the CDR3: TGTGCCAGCAGTTGGGGGGAGTACAATGAGCAGTTCTTC.

CDR3 nucleotides: TGTGCCAGCAGCATAAGGCGTGTCTGGAGCAGTGCCTACGAGCAGTACTTC. This gives the protein CASSIRRVWSSAYEQYF. The rearrangement uses TRBV21-1 and TRBJ2-7; the table's D call, TRBD2, has no DNA check behind it. TRBV21-1 is tagged as a pseudogene. The CDR3 is 17 amino acids.

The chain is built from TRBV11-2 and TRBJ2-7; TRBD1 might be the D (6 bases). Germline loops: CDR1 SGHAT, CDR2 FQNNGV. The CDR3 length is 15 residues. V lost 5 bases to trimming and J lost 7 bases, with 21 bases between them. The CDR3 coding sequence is TGTGCCAGCAGCCCATTTACAGGGCCTTTAGGGGAGCAGTACTTC. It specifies CASSPFTGPLGEQYF.

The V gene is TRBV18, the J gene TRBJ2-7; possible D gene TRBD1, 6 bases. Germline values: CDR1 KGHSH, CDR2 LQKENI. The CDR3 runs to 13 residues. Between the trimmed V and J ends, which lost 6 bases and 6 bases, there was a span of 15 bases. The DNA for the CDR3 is TGTGCCAGCTCCCCGGGACAATCCCGCGAGCAGTACTTC. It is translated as CASSPGQSREQYF.

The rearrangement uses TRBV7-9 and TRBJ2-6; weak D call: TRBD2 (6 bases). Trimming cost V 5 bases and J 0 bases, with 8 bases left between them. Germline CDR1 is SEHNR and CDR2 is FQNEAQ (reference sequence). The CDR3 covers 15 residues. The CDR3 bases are TGTGCCAGCAGCCATAGCGGCTCTGGGGCCAACGTCCTGACTTTC. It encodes CASSHSGSGANVLTF.

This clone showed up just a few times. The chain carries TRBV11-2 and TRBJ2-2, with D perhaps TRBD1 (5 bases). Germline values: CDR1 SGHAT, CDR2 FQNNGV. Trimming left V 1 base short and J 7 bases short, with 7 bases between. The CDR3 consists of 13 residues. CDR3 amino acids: CASSLGGIGELFF. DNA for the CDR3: TGTGCCAGCAGCTTAGGGGGCATCGGGGAGCTGTTTTTT.

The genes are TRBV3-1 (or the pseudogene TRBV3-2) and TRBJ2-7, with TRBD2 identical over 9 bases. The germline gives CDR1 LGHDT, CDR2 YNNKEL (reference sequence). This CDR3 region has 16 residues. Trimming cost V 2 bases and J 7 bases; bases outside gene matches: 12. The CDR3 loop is CASSQRGSGRLGEQYF. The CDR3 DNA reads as TGTGCCAGCAGCCAAAGGGGTAGCGGGAGACTAGGAGAGCAGTACTTC.

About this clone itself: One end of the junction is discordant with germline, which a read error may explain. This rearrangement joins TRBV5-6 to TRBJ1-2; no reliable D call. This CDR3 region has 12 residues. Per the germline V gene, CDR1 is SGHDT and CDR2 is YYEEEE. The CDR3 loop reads CASSLTDYGYTF. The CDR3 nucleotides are TGTGCCAGCAGCTTGACAGACTATGGCTACACTTTC.

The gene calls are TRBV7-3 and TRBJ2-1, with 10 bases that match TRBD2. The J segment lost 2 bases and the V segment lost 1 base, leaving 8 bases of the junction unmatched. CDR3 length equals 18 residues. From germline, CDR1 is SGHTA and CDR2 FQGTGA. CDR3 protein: CASSLKPQGTSAYNEQFF. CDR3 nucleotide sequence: TGTGCCAGCAGCTTAAAACCCCAGGGGACTAGCGCCTACAATGAGCAGTTCTTC.